The clone carrying this TCR beta chain was seen a few times. At one end the junction does not follow the germline gene, possibly because of a read error. This sample stems from a study of tumor-infiltrating lymphocytes in primary liver carcinoma. On the study more broadly: Patients were both men and women, whose ages ran from 30 to 69 years.

Germline V gene data show CDR1 as MGHRA and CDR2 as YSYEKL. CDR3 size: 17 residues. RNA and DNA were co-extracted from roughly 20-30 mg of unsorted bulk tissue. From 500 ng total RNA, TCR beta cDNA was generated with a primer in the constant region. TCR beta libraries came from three nested multiplex PCR rounds using slightly modified ARM-PCR. Rounds one and two of PCR, each of roughly 11 cycles, were primed with TRBV1-TRBV30 forward primers and a C-beta reverse primer. TCRdb itself ran the multiplex PCR reads through MiXCR, one entry per CDR3 protein. Of about 64,000 distinct CDR3 sequences listed, about 71% are singletons.

The V gene is TRBV4-1, the J gene TRBJ2-1; 11 nucleotides align to TRBD2. The clonotype was recovered from a middle-aged man with primary liver carcinoma and hepatitis B virus infection. The material sequenced was liver tumor tissue from sampling region 4. This sample's subset: tumor region T4, right-lateral pole. The CDR3 loop reads CASSPLITSGSGNEQSF. For the CDR3, the DNA is TGCGCCAGCAGCCCTCTGATAACTAGCGGGAGCGGAAATGAGCAATCCTTC.